One and the same sample provided the 30 T cell receptor beta chains below, sequenced in a study of cytomegalovirus exposure and HLA in healthy donors. The primer mix had 60 Vbeta and 13 Jbeta primers. The protocol was immunoSEQ multiplex PCR, while the TCRdb copy is restricted to in-frame clones and leaves out a portion. The sample has 90,000 to 100,000 clones, about 81% seen once. Sequenced sample: PBMCs. These receptors all stem from a man aged 35-49 years in good health and CMV-seronegative.

V and J are TRBV4-1 and TRBJ1-1; 9 positions agree with TRBD1. V shed 4 bases, J shed 1 base, and the junction held 4 bases outside the gene matches. This CDR3 contains 15 residues. Germline V gene lookup returns CDR1 MGHRA and CDR2 YSYEKL. The CDR3 DNA reads as TGCGCCAGCAGCCTCAGGACAGGGGCGAACACTGAAGCTTTCTTT. Its protein is CASSLRTGANTEAFF.

This clone was seen a handful of times. The gene calls are TRBV6-4 and TRBJ1-2, with TRBD1 as a possible D gene (6 bases). From germline, CDR1 is MRHNA and CDR2 SNTAGT. This CDR3 spans 17 amino acids. The V gene lost 5 bases and the J gene lost 4 bases, with 23 bases spanning the gap. CDR3 region: CASSPRRTGSDTYGYTF. CDR3 sequence (DNA): TGTGCCAGCAGTCCCCGCCGAACAGGGTCCGACACCTATGGCTACACCTTC.

The chain combines TRBV7-9 with TRBJ1-5, with 7 bases fitting TRBD1. This CDR3 spans 15 amino acids. CDR1 is SEHNR and CDR2 is FQNEAQ in the germline V gene (reference sequence). V shed 5 bases, J shed 0 bases, and the junction held 4 bases outside the gene matches. The CDR3 reads CASSTTGNSNQPQHF. DNA of the CDR3: TGTGCCAGCAGCACGACAGGGAATAGCAATCAGCCCCAGCATTTT.

In DNA, the CDR3 is TGCGCCAGCAGCTTCGGACAGGGGCTGTCCTACGAGCAGTACTTC. Translating it yields CASSFGQGLSYEQYF. This chain links TRBV5-1 with TRBJ2-7; 9 bases line up with TRBD1. The CDR3 length is 15 residues. The V and J ends lost 2 bases and 1 base, in that order; junction bases with no gene match: 4. CDR1 SGHRS and CDR2 YFSETQ come from the germline V gene.

The V gene is TRBV15, the J gene TRBJ2-1; 7 nucleotides line up with TRBD1. The CDR3 contains 15 residues. Germline CDR1 is LNHNV and CDR2 is YYDKDF (reference sequence). Germline trimming cut 1 base from V and 6 bases from J; bases unmatched to any gene: 6. The CDR3 nucleotides are TGTGCCACCAGCAGAGCGACAGGGCGCCTCAATGAGCAGTTCTTC. Its protein is CATSRATGRLNEQFF.

This clone turned up a few times. The J gene is TRBJ1-2, the V gene TRBV27; maybe TRBD1 (6 bases). Germline values: CDR1 MNHEY, CDR2 SMNVEV (reference sequence). V was cut by 5 bases and J by 7 bases, with 14 bases left in between. The CDR3 runs 13 residues. The CDR3: CASSPTGLGGYTF. CDR3 nucleotides: TGTGCCAGCAGTCCCACAGGGCTGGGTGGCTACACCTTC.

J is TRBJ1-1 and V is TRBV7-8; D possibly corresponds to TRBD1 (6 bases). The V and J ends lost 2 bases and 4 bases respectively, with 14 bases between them. The germline CDR1 and CDR2 sequences are SGHVS and FQNEAQ. This CDR3 region has 15 residues. The CDR3 nucleotides read TGTGCCAGCAGCTTAAGGACAGTTCGGGGCACTGAAGCTTTCTTT. Amino acid sequence: CASSLRTVRGTEAFF.

The J gene is TRBJ1-5, the V gene TRBV12-5; D is uncertain. The CDR3 has 13 amino acids. Looked up from germline, CDR1 is LGHNT and CDR2 is FRNRAP. Deletions cut 0 bases from V and 4 bases from J, with 4 bases between. The CDR3 spells CASGLVRNQPQHF. The CDR3 region has the DNA TGTGCTAGTGGTTTGGTACGGAATCAGCCCCAGCATTTT.

The chain uses TRBV7-9 and TRBJ2-1, with TRBD1 as a possible D gene (6 bases). Trimming took 5 bases from V and 5 from J, leaving 19 bases between them. Germline-derived CDR1 and CDR2 are SEHNR and FQNEAQ (reference sequence). The CDR3 sequence is 16 residues long. The CDR3, as DNA: TGTGCCAGCAGCACCCGGACAGAGGGACCGGACAATGAGCAGTTCTTC. Amino acid sequence: CASSTRTEGPDNEQFF. The full variable domain, in which reference TRBV7-9 and TRBJ2-1 provide the parts outside the CDR3, is DTGVSQNPRHKITKRGQNVTFRCDPISEHNRLYWYRQTLGQGPEFLTYFQNEAQLEKSRLLSDRFSAERPKGSFSTLEIQRTEQGDSAMYLCASSTRTEGPDNEQFFGPGTRLTVL.

V and J are TRBV10-3 and TRBJ2-3; D remains ambiguous. The germline gives CDR1 ENHRY, CDR2 SYGVKD. This CDR3 region has 17 residues. Trimming shortened V by 4 bases and J by 2 bases, and 19 bases separated the two germline ends. The CDR3 coding sequence is TGTGCCATCAGTGGACCATGGAATGGCGGAAACACAGATACGCAGTATTTT. It translates to CAISGPWNGGNTDTQYF.

The CDR3 region is CASSQQTGTGPSGANVLTF. DNA of the CDR3: TGTGCCAGCAGCCAACAAACCGGGACAGGACCTTCTGGGGCCAACGTCCTGACTTTC. V is TRBV14 and J is TRBJ2-6; 8 positions agree with TRBD1. The V gene's germline CDR1 is SGHDN and CDR2 FVKESK. The CDR3 contains 19 residues. The V segment lost 2 bases and the J segment 1 base; nucleotides outside the gene matches: 10. Using reference TRBV14 and TRBJ2-6 for the parts outside the CDR3, the full variable domain is EAGVTQFPSHSVIEKGQTVTLRCDPISGHDNLYWYRRVMGKEIKFLLHFVKESKQDESGMPNNRFLAERTGGTYSTLKVQPAELEDSGVYFCASSQQTGTGPSGANVLTFGAGSRLTVL.

This clone appeared a few times. The J gene is TRBJ2-7, the V gene TRBV29-1; tentative D call: TRBD1 (6 bases). CDR1 and CDR2 (germline): SQVTM, ANQGSEA. Trimming took off 5 bases at V and 6 bases at J, with 11 bases between the two ends. CDR3 length: 11 residues. This CDR3 is CSVMGAGEQYF. The CDR3, as DNA: TGCAGCGTTATGGGGGCAGGCGAGCAGTACTTC.

This clone was seen once. The chain uses TRBV10-1 and TRBJ2-2, with a tentative D call TRBD2 (5 bases). With 9 bases removed from V and 1 base from J, the gap between germline ends came to 12 bases. The germline CDR1 and CDR2 sequences are WNHNN and SYGVQD (reference sequence). The CDR3 is 14 amino acids. The CDR3, as DNA: TGCGCCAGACTTAGGACTCGGAACACCGGGGAGCTGTTTTTT. Translation: CARLRTRNTGELFF.

This chain joins TRBV6-5 and TRBJ1-1, with D perhaps TRBD1 (5 bases). The CDR3 runs 13 residues. CDR1 MNHEY and CDR2 SVGAGI come from the germline V gene. V lost 5 bases and J lost 6, with 13 bases in between. The CDR3 DNA follows: TGTGCCAGCAGTGAAGCGAAGGGGCCTGAAGCTTTCTTT. This translates into CASSEAKGPEAFF.

This chain uses TRBV11-2 with TRBJ1-3; D perhaps matches TRBD1 (5 bases). V was shortened by 5 bases and J by 0 bases, with 11 bases between the two germline ends. CDR3 length equals 15 residues. In germline, CDR1 is SGHAT, CDR2 FQNNGV. The CDR3 sequence is CASSATGDSGNTIYF. The CDR3 region has the DNA TGTGCCAGCAGCGCCACAGGTGACTCTGGAAACACCATATATTTT.

The rearrangement joins TRBV27 to TRBJ1-1; 9 bases fit TRBD1. From germline, CDR1 is MNHEY and CDR2 SMNVEV (reference sequence). V dropped 6 bases and J dropped 1; count of bases not matched to a gene: 3. This CDR3 has 14 amino acids. CDR3 sequence (DNA): TGTGCCAGCAGAAGGACAGGGGCGAACACTGAAGCTTTCTTT. Its protein product is CASRRTGANTEAFF.

The V and J genes are TRBV6-6 and TRBJ2-3; unclear D gene. Trimming removed 0 bases from V and 0 bases from J, with 4 bases in between. There are 14 residues in the CDR3. Germline CDR1 is MNHNY and CDR2 is SVGAGI (reference sequence). The DNA for the CDR3 is TGTGCCAGCAGTTACTCCCAGAGCACAGATACGCAGTATTTT. Translating gives CASSYSQSTDTQYF.

The rearrangement uses TRBV15 and TRBJ2-7; weak D call: TRBD1 (7 bases). Trimming took 5 bases from V and 3 from J, leaving 14 bases between them. This CDR3 is 14 amino acids long. Germline CDR1 and CDR2: LNHNV and YYDKDF (reference sequence). In nucleotides, the CDR3 is TGTGCCACCAGCCGGAGGGACAGCCACTACGAGCAGTACTTC. This gives the protein CATSRRDSHYEQYF.

The V call is TRBV9, the J call TRBJ1-1; tentatively, D is TRBD1 (6 bases). Germline loops: CDR1 SGDLS, CDR2 YYNGEE. This CDR3 is built from 11 residues. Trimming shortened V by 7 bases and J by 4 bases, and 8 bases separated the two germline ends. CDR3 DNA sequence: TGTGCCAGCCAGGGGCCCACTGAAGCTTTCTTT. It specifies CASQGPTEAFF. Full variable domain (remainder filled in from reference TRBV9 and TRBJ1-1): DSGVTQTPKHLITATGQRVTLRCSPRSGDLSVYWYQQSLDQGLQFLIQYYNGEERAKGNILERFSAQQFPDLHSELNLSSLELGDSALYFCASQGPTEAFFGQGTRLTVV.

This chain uses TRBV6-5 with TRBJ1-4; D call uncertain. This CDR3 is built from 14 residues. Trimming removed 4 bases at V and 4 bases at J, with 10 bases between. Germline CDR1 is MNHEY and CDR2 is SVGAGI. DNA of the CDR3: TGTGCCAGCAGTTTATCCCCGTATAATGAAAAACTGTTTTTT. Its protein is CASSLSPYNEKLFF.

The chain joins TRBV6-1 to TRBJ1-2; the D gene is possibly TRBD1 (5 bases). Germline lookup yields CDR1 MNHNS and CDR2 SASEGT. V lost 10 bases to trimming and J lost 4 bases, with 16 bases between them. This CDR3 has 13 amino acids. CDR3 DNA: TGTGCCACCAGAGAGACAGATATCTATGGCTACACCTTC. It encodes CATRETDIYGYTF.

The chain combines TRBV7-9 with TRBJ1-3; 7 nucleotides line up with TRBD1. Germline V CDR1 and CDR2: SEHNR, FQNEAQ (reference sequence). The CDR3 consists of 15 residues. J was trimmed by 1 base and V by 2 bases; bases with no gene match: 2. Here the CDR3 DNA reads TGTGCCAGCAGCTTACAGGGGGTTTCTGGAAACACCATATATTTT. Translating gives CASSLQGVSGNTIYF.

The gene calls are TRBV4-1 and TRBJ2-7, with TRBD1 matching over 9 bases. Per the germline V gene, CDR1 is MGHRA and CDR2 is YSYEKL. This CDR3 has 15 residues. Trimming took 0 bases from V and 6 from J; bases not matched to a gene: 6. The CDR3 sequence: CASSQEGTGYSEQYF. CDR3 sequence (DNA): TGCGCCAGCAGCCAAGAAGGGACAGGGTACTCCGAGCAGTACTTC.

The chain is built from TRBV5-1 and TRBJ1-1; D ambiguous. Germline CDR1 SGHRS, CDR2 YFSETQ. This CDR3 contains 16 residues. V was cut by 4 bases and J by 2 bases, with 18 bases left in between. This chain's CDR3 is CASSDLLGRGNTEAFF. The CDR3 DNA reads as TGCGCCAGCAGCGATCTCCTCGGACGGGGAAACACTGAAGCTTTCTTT.

This sequence joins TRBV9 and TRBJ2-5; 9 bases are a match to TRBD1. The CDR3 loop spans 15 amino acids. Per germline, CDR1 SGDLS and CDR2 YYNGEE. With V trimmed by 0 bases and J by 3 bases, 3 bases remained unmatched. CDR3 bases: TGTGCCAGCAGCGTAGTAGGGACAGGGAAAGAGACCCAGTACTTC. Translating gives CASSVVGTGKETQYF.

The V and J genes are TRBV7-3 and TRBJ2-2; weak D call: TRBD2 (5 bases). Germline CDR1 reads SGHTA; CDR2 reads FQGTGA. The CDR3 runs 13 residues. V was trimmed by 8 bases and J by 2 bases, leaving 9 bases between them. The chain's CDR3 is CASRGYNTGELFF. CDR3 coding DNA: TGTGCCAGCCGAGGGTATAACACCGGGGAGCTGTTTTTT.

CDR3: CASSLNIGRVGYEQYF. Here the CDR3 DNA reads TGTGCCAGCAGCTTAAATATTGGCAGGGTGGGCTACGAGCAGTACTTC. This chain joins TRBV5-5 and TRBJ2-7, with D possibly matching TRBD1 (5 bases). The V and J ends lost 2 bases and 3 bases respectively, with 18 bases between them. Germline V gives CDR1 SGHKS, CDR2 YYEKEE (reference sequence). This CDR3 spans 16 amino acids.

This clone was picked up a small number of times. The V and J genes are TRBV7-9 and TRBJ1-4; D is unresolved. This CDR3 contains 15 residues. Trimming shortened V by 4 bases and J by 4 bases, and 13 bases separated the two germline ends. The germline CDR1 and CDR2 sequences are SEHNR and FQNEAQ (reference sequence). The CDR3 DNA follows: TGTGCCAGCAGCTCGCCCGGGAGACGTAATGAAAAACTGTTTTTT. This sequence encodes CASSSPGRRNEKLFF. The full variable domain, with the rest looked up from reference TRBV7-9 and TRBJ1-4, is DTGVSQNPRHKITKRGQNVTFRCDPISEHNRLYWYRQTLGQGPEFLTYFQNEAQLEKSRLLSDRFSAERPKGSFSTLEIQRTEQGDSAMYLCASSSPGRRNEKLFFGSGTQLSVL.

The chain carries TRBV30 and TRBJ1-1, with 7 bases lining up with TRBD1. V shed 5 bases, J shed 11 bases, and the junction held 17 bases outside the gene matches. CDR1 and CDR2 from the germline V gene are GTSNPN and SVGIG (reference sequence). This CDR3 contains 14 residues. In nucleotides, the CDR3 is TGTGCCTGGTTTCCCGGGACAGTCGGAGGTGGGGCTTTCTTT. As protein: CAWFPGTVGGGAFF. Supplemented by reference TRBV30 and TRBJ1-1, the full variable domain reads SQTIHQWPATLVQPVGSPLSLECTVEGTSNPNLYWYRQAAGRGLQLLFYSVGIGQISSEVPQNLSASRPQDRQFILSSKKLLLSDSGFYLCAWFPGTVGGGAFFGQGTRLTVV.

A few counts support this clone. The chain has TRBV5-1 and TRBJ2-5; D is unclear. V shed 3 bases and J shed 1 base, with 7 bases lying between them. The CDR3 sequence is 13 residues long. The V gene's germline CDR1 is SGHRS and CDR2 YFSETQ. DNA of the CDR3: TGCGCCAGCAGCTCGCCAGGCCAAGAGACCCAGTACTTC. Translating gives CASSSPGQETQYF.